The sequence of this TCR beta chain was determined in a study of OX40 agonist ivuxolimab in advanced cancers. Germline loops: CDR1 SGHTA, CDR2 FQGNSA. The V end lost 3 bases, the J end lost 7 bases, and 13 bases lay between the germline ends. This CDR3 is 14 amino acids long. Libraries were prepared by immunoSEQ multiplex PCR; TCRdb keeps only in-frame clonotypes and omits some of them. The sample contains fewer than 100,000 clones, 70% to 85% of which appear only once. The sample here was CD4+ or CD8+ T cells sorted from blood, taken in a trial of the OX40 agonist ivuxolimab. The clonotype originates from an adult with an advanced solid tumor such as melanoma, head and neck, liver or kidney cancer. V usage is TRBV7-2 and J usage is TRBJ1-5; no clear D gene. The CDR3 DNA is TGTGCCAGCAGCTTGGCCGTCGAGTTCCAGCCCCAGCATTTT. Protein sequence: CASSLAVEFQPQHF.